Included here is one TCR beta chain sequence, with context. Its antigen is unidentified. This record comes from a study of T cell responses to AZD1222 COVID-19 vaccine. Germline CDR1 is SGHTA and CDR2 is FQGNSA. The CDR3 spans 14 residues. The J segment lost 3 bases and the V segment lost 6 bases, leaving 4 bases of the junction unmatched. Whole-study findings and limits: Clonal diversity was possibly underestimated, and white British individuals and females predominated among donors. Baseline testing showed seropositivity in only a handful of AZD1222 recipients.

Some clones are missing from TCRdb's copy, which holds only in-frame ones; the method was immunoSEQ multiplex PCR. This table holds 130,000 to 150,000 clones, approximately 88% found once. Sample: peripheral blood, taken on day 0 of AZD1222 vaccination. The origin of this receptor is an adult in good health. The V call is TRBV7-2, the J call TRBJ1-3; 8 bases map to TRBD1. The chain's CDR3 is CASSLQGGGNTIYF. The CDR3, as DNA: TGTGCCAGCAGTCTACAGGGGGGTGGAAACACCATATATTTT.